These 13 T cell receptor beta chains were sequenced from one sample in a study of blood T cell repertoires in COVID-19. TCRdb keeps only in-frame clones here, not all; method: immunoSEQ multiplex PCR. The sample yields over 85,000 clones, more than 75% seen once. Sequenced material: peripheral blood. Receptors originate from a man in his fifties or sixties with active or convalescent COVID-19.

Here the CDR3 reads CASSWGLAGGIGELFF. CDR3 nucleotide sequence: TGTGCCAGCAGCTGGGGACTAGCGGGGGGGATCGGGGAGCTGTTTTTT. The V gene is TRBV27, the J gene TRBJ2-2, with 16 bases matching TRBD2. With V trimmed by 6 bases and J by 7 bases, 5 bases remained unmatched. Germline CDR1 reads MNHEY; CDR2 reads SMNVEV (reference sequence). The CDR3 has 16 amino acids.

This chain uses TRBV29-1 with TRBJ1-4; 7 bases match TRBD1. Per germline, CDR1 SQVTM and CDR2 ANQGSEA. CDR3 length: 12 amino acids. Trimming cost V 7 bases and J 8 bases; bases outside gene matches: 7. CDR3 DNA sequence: TGCAGCGCCCGGGACAGCCGCGAAAAACTGTTTTTT. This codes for CSARDSREKLFF.

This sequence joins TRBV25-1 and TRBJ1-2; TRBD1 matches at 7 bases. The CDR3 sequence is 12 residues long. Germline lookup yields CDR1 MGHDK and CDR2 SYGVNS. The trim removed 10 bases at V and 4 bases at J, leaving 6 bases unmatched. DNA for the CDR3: TGTGCCACCCAGACAGGGCCCTATGGCTACACCTTC. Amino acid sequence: CATQTGPYGYTF.

CDR3 nucleotides: TGCAGCTCATGGTCTGGGGCCTATGGCTACACCTTC. Amino acid sequence: CSSWSGAYGYTF. The chain links TRBV29-1 to TRBJ1-2, with D perhaps matching TRBD1 (5 bases). Germline CDR1 SQVTM, CDR2 ANQGSEA. With 8 bases removed from V and 4 bases from J, the gap between germline ends came to 14 bases. The CDR3 totals 12 residues.

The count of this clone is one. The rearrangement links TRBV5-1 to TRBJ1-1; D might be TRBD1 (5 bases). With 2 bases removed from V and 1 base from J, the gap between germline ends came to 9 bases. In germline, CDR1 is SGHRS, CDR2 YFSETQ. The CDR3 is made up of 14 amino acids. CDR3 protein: CASSFRTTNTEAFF. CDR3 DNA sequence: TGCGCCAGCAGCTTTAGGACAACGAACACTGAAGCTTTCTTT.

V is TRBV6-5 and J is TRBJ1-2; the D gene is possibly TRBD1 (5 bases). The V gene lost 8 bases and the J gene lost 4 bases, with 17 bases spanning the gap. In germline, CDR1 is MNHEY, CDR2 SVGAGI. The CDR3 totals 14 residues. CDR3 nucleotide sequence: TGTGCCAGCGCAGATACAGGCTTCTCCTATGGCTACACCTTC. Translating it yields CASADTGFSYGYTF.

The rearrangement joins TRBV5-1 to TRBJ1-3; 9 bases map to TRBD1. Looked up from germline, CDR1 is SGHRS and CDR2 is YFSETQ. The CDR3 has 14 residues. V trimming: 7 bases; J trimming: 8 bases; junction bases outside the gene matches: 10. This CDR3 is CASRTGGAGDTIYF. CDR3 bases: TGCGCCAGCCGAACAGGGGGCGCGGGAGACACCATATATTTT.

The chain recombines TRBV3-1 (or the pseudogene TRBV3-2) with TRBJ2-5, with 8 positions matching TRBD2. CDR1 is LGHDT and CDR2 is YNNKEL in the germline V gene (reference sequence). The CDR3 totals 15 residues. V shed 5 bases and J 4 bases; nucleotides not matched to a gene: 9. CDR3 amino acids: CASSSTGREGETQYF. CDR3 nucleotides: TGTGCCAGCAGCTCCACAGGTCGGGAGGGAGAGACCCAGTACTTC.

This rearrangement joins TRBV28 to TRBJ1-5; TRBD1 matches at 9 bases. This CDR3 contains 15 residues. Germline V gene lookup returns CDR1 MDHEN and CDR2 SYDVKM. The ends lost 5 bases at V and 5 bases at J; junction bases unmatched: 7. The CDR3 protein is CASSPTDRGYQPQHF. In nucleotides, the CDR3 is TGTGCCAGCAGTCCTACCGACAGGGGGTATCAGCCCCAGCATTTT.

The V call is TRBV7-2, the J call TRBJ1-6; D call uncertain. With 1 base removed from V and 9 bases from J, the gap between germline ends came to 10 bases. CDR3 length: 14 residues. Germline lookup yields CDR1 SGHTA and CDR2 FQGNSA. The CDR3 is CASSLGIGGSPLHF. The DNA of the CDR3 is TGTGCCAGCAGCTTAGGAATTGGCGGTTCACCCCTCCACTTT. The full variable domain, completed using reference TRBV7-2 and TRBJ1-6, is GAGVSQSPSNKVTEKGKDVELRCDPISGHTALYWYRQSLGQGLEFLIYFQGNSAPDKSGLPSDRFSAERTGGSVSTLTIQRTQQEDSAVYLCASSLGIGGSPLHFGNGTRLTVT.

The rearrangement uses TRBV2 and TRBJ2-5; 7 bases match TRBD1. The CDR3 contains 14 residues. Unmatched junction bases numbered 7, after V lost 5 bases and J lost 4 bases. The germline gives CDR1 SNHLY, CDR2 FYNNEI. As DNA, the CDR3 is TGTGCCAGCAGTTCACGGACAGGAGGAGAGACCCAGTACTTC. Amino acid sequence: CASSSRTGGETQYF.

The CDR3 region is CASSTGGLAGASTDTQYF. The CDR3 DNA sequence: TGTGCCAGCAGCACAGGGGGACTAGCGGGGGCTAGCACAGATACGCAGTATTTT. V usage is TRBV21-1 and J usage is TRBJ2-3; the table calls TRBD2, which could not be checked here. TRBV21-1 counts as a pseudogene. This CDR3 comprises 18 residues.

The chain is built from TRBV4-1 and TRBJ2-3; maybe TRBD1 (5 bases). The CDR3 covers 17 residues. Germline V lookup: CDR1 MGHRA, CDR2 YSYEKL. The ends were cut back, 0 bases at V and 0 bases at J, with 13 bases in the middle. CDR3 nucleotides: TGCGCCAGCAGCCAAGATCAAAGAGCAGGGAGCACAGATACGCAGTATTTT. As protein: CASSQDQRAGSTDTQYF.